This T cell receptor (beta chain) is from a study of response to subunit inactivated influenza vaccine. General study points: Each seasonal flu vaccination may recruit only limited new T cells, authors suggested.

Per germline, CDR1 MNHNS and CDR2 SASEGT. V was pared by 7 bases and J by 2 bases, with 6 bases of the junction left unmatched. The CDR3 contains 14 residues. MiXCR, applied by TCRdb to the RT-PCR reads, yields one record per CDR3 protein. The sample records about 180,000 distinct CDR3 sequences, about 9.3% being singletons. Turning to this clonotype: Its target is unknown.

The chain combines TRBV6-1 with TRBJ2-7; 9 bases fit TRBD1. This sequence was found in a man aged 45-60 years who received an inactivated influenza vaccine. This sample comprised non-naive T cells sorted from PBMCs, obtained on the day of vaccination. CDR3 loop: CASIPTGGAYEQYF. The DNA of the CDR3 is TGTGCCAGCATTCCGACAGGGGGGGCCTACGAGCAGTACTTC.